A selection of T cell receptor beta chains follows, all from one sample in a study of T cells in Graves' hyperthyroidism and ophthalmopathy. TCRdb recomputed calls from the multiplex PCR reads with MiXCR, one row per CDR3 protein. The sample contains approximately 700,000 distinct CDR3 sequences, 15% to 20% of which appear only once. The material sequenced was blood. The receptor source for this set is a young man with Graves' hyperthyroidism. Both conserved end residues are part of each CDR3. D genes are given only for firm matches. Clone size is given for some rows only: seen once, a few or many times, or a class if the clone is expanded.

clone size: many
J gene: TRBJ2-7
D gene: TRBD1
V gene: TRBV20-1
CDR3 protein: CSARDKVGTGGSYEQYF
CDR3 DNA: TGCAGTGCTAGAGATAAGGTGGGGACAGGAGGATCCTACGAGCAGTACTTC

clone size: -
J gene: TRBJ1-5
D gene: TRBD1
V gene: TRBV19
CDR3 protein: CASEQGMGPQHF
CDR3 DNA: TGTGCCAGCGAACAGGGGATGGGGCCCCAGCATTTT

clone size: -
J gene: TRBJ2-1
D gene: -
V gene: TRBV3-1
CDR3 protein: CASSPWRGSGNEQFF
CDR3 DNA: TGTGCCAGCAGCCCTTGGAGGGGGAGCGGGAATGAGCAGTTCTTC

clone size: many
J gene: TRBJ1-1
D gene: -
V gene: TRBV2
CDR3 protein: CASSESGLNTEAFF
CDR3 DNA: TGCGCCAGCAGTGAGTCAGGGCTGAACACTGAAGCTTTCTTT

clone size: few
J gene: TRBJ2-7
D gene: -
V gene: TRBV19
CDR3 protein: CASSIRTRAYEQYF
CDR3 DNA: TGTGCCAGTAGTATCCGGACAAGAGCCTACGAGCAGTACTTC

clone size: -
J gene: TRBJ2-1
D gene: TRBD2
V gene: TRBV2
CDR3 protein: CASGGGSGYNEQFF
CDR3 DNA: TGTGCCAGTGGGGGGGGTAGCGGTTACAATGAGCAGTTCTTC

clone size: many
J gene: TRBJ2-3
D gene: -
V gene: TRBV24-1
CDR3 protein: CATKSHYTDTQYF
CDR3 DNA: TGTGCCACCAAGTCGCATTACACAGATACGCAGTATTTT

clone size: many
J gene: TRBJ2-1
D gene: -
V gene: TRBV20-1
CDR3 protein: CSACEGGTLYNEQFF
CDR3 DNA: TGCAGTGCTTGCGAGGGCGGTACGCTTTACAATGAGCAGTTCTTC

clone size: -
J gene: TRBJ2-2
D gene: -
V gene: TRBV9
CDR3 protein: CASSPRMMGPRAGELFF
CDR3 DNA: TGTGCCAGCAGCCCCCGAATGATGGGGCCCAGAGCCGGGGAGCTGTTTTTT

clone size: few
J gene: TRBJ2-7
D gene: -
V gene: TRBV29-1
CDR3 protein: CSASVGVTYEQYF
CDR3 DNA: TGCAGCGCCTCCGTGGGGGTAACGTACGAGCAGTACTTC

clone size: many
J gene: TRBJ2-7
D gene: -
V gene: TRBV28
CDR3 protein: CASSQVRDEQYF
CDR3 DNA: TGTGCCAGCAGTCAGGTACGCGACGAGCAGTACTTC

clone size: -
J gene: TRBJ2-4
D gene: -
V gene: TRBV11-2
CDR3 protein: CASSLEAGRNIQYF
CDR3 DNA: TGTGCCAGCAGCTTAGAGGCAGGGAGGAACATTCAGTACTTC

clone size: few
J gene: TRBJ2-7
D gene: -
V gene: TRBV3-1
CDR3 protein: CASSQLSHSYEQYF
CDR3 DNA: TGTGCCAGCAGCCAACTGAGTCACTCCTACGAGCAGTACTTC

clone size: many
J gene: TRBJ2-1
D gene: -
V gene: TRBV5-1
CDR3 protein: CASSLNHNEQFF
CDR3 DNA: TGCGCCAGCAGCTTGAACCACAATGAGCAGTTCTTC